Listed below are T cell receptor beta chains from one sample, sequenced in a study of OX40 agonist ivuxolimab in advanced cancers. Using immunoSEQ multiplex PCR, the repertoire was profiled, and TCRdb retains in-frame clones only, with some absent. This sample carries approximately 35,000 clones, 74% of them seen once, and the ten largest clones take roughly an eighth. Sequencing used CD4+ or CD8+ T cells sorted from blood, obtained in a trial of the OX40 agonist ivuxolimab. The receptors shown here come from an adult with an advanced solid tumor such as melanoma, head and neck, liver or kidney cancer. Each CDR3 is given with its conserved first and last residue. The order of the fields is D gene, clone size, V gene, J gene, CDR3 protein, CDR3 DNA. A D gene is named only where the DNA matches it firmly. Not all rows give a size; the values are once, few, many and, for expanded clones, a class.

TRBD1,few,TRBV9,TRBJ2-1,CASSVRDRIYNEQFF,TGTGCCAGCAGCGTCCGGGACAGGATCTACAATGAGCAGTTCTTC
TRBD1,-,TRBV5-5,TRBJ1-2,CASSSLGQGNYGYTF,TGTGCCAGCAGCTCCCTGGGACAGGGGAACTATGGCTACACCTTC
TRBD1,-,TRBV2,TRBJ2-2,CASTWTGETGELFF,TGTGCCAGCACATGGACAGGGGAGACCGGGGAGCTGTTTTTT
-,-,TRBV27,TRBJ1-5,CASSSAGQPQHF,TGTGCCAGCAGTTCGGCGGGCCAGCCCCAGCATTTT
-,medium-sized,TRBV5-1,TRBJ1-1,CASSSTLRTEAFF,TGCGCCAGCAGCTCAACACTGAGGACTGAAGCTTTCTTT
TRBD1,-,TRBV6-6,TRBJ2-1,CASSRDRGGYNEQFF,TGTGCCAGCAGCAGAGACAGGGGGGGCTACAATGAGCAGTTCTTC
-,-,TRBV18,TRBJ1-1,CASSFIPGEKDTEAFF,TGTGCCAGCTCATTCATCCCCGGAGAGAAGGACACTGAAGCTTTCTTT
-,-,TRBV7-9,TRBJ2-7,CASSPGQTYEQYF,TGTGCCAGCAGCCCCGGACAGACCTACGAGCAGTACTTC
-,-,TRBV19,TRBJ1-2,CASTEGRRGYTF,TGTGCCAGTACGGAAGGGAGGAGAGGCTACACCTTC
-,few,TRBV27,TRBJ1-5,CASSLEVSQPQHF,TGTGCCAGCAGTTTAGAGGTGAGTCAGCCCCAGCATTTT
-,-,TRBV30,TRBJ2-2,CAWTIAFTGELFF,TGTGCCTGGACTATAGCGTTCACCGGGGAGCTGTTTTTT
-,-,TRBV9,TRBJ2-2,CASTQGQGQTGELFF,TGTGCCAGCACCCAGGGGCAGGGGCAGACCGGGGAGCTGTTTTTT
-,once,TRBV5-1,TRBJ1-2,CASSSGEGRSRGYYGYTF,TGCGCCAGCAGCTCCGGAGAAGGACGTTCGAGGGGGTACTATGGCTACACCTTC
-,-,TRBV7-2,TRBJ1-2,CASSLVAGEVVYGYTF,TGTGCCAGCAGCTTAGTGGCAGGGGAGGTAGTCTATGGCTACACCTTC
TRBD2,medium-sized,TRBV27,TRBJ2-7,CASRGLAGVTAEYEQYF,TGTGCCAGCAGAGGACTAGCGGGGGTAACCGCTGAGTACGAGCAGTACTTC
TRBD2,-,TRBV27,TRBJ2-3,CASRLRGTSGAVGTDTQYF,TGTGCCAGCAGGCTAAGAGGGACTAGCGGGGCCGTGGGGACAGATACGCAGTATTTT
-,-,TRBV4-1,TRBJ1-2,CASSQEETANYGYTF,TGCGCCAGCAGCCAAGAGGAGACAGCTAACTATGGCTACACCTTC
TRBD1,-,TRBV11-2,TRBJ2-5,CASSLYPGGETQYF,TGTGCCAGCAGCTTATATCCAGGGGGAGAGACCCAGTACTTC
TRBD1,-,TRBV7-9,TRBJ2-3,CASSSSGQGFDTQYF,TGTGCCAGCAGCTCATCGGGACAGGGTTTCGATACGCAGTATTTT
-,-,TRBV7-6,TRBJ2-7,CASRVTSRRDYEQYF,TGTGCCAGCAGAGTAACCTCTCGACGGGACTACGAGCAGTACTTC
-,-,TRBV30,TRBJ1-3,CAWRLPGISGNTIYF,TGTGCCTGGAGACTACCGGGAATATCTGGGAACACCATATATTTT
TRBD1,-,TRBV6-1,TRBJ1-1,CASSEVDRATEAFF,TGTGCCAGCAGTGAGGTAGACAGGGCCACTGAAGCTTTCTTT
TRBD1,-,TRBV7-2,TRBJ2-7,CASSYRGPRGEQYF,TGTGCCAGCAGTTACAGGGGGCCCAGGGGCGAGCAGTACTTC
-,once,TRBV7-2,TRBJ2-3,CASSLRDVSDTQYF,TGTGCCAGCAGCTTGAGGGACGTTTCCGATACGCAGTATTTT
-,few,TRBV4-1,TRBJ1-3,CASRGDGFFSGNTIYF,TGCGCCAGCAGAGGGGACGGATTTTTCTCTGGAAACACCATATATTTT
-,-,TRBV6-1,TRBJ2-2,CASSADGNTGELFF,TGTGCCAGCAGTGCGGACGGGAACACCGGGGAGCTGTTTTTT
-,-,TRBV5-1,TRBJ1-1,CASSSGAAGEAFF,TGCGCCAGCAGCTCGGGGGCGGCGGGTGAAGCTTTCTTT
-,-,TRBV18,TRBJ2-7,CASSPPAGYEQYF,TGTGCCAGCTCACCACCGGCAGGGTACGAGCAGTACTTC
-,-,TRBV7-6,TRBJ2-5,CASSDPSIQETQYF,TGTGCCAGCAGCGACCCTAGCATTCAAGAGACCCAGTACTTC
-,few,TRBV7-9,TRBJ1-2,CASSSEVNYGYTF,TGTGCCAGCAGCTCGGAGGTAAACTATGGCTACACCTTC
TRBD1,-,TRBV6-1,TRBJ1-5,CASSASRQGINQPQHF,TGTGCCAGCAGTGCCTCCAGACAGGGAATAAATCAGCCCCAGCATTTT